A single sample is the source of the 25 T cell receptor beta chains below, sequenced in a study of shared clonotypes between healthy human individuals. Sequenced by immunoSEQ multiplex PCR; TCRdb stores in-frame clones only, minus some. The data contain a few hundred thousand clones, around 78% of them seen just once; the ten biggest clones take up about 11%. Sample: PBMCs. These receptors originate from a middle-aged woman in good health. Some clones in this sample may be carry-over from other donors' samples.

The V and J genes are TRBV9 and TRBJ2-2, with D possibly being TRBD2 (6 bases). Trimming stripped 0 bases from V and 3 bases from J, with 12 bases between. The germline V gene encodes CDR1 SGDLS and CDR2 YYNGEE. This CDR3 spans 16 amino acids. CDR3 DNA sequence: TGTGCCAGCAGCGTAGGAGACGGGAGCTACACCGGGGAGCTGTTTTTT. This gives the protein CASSVGDGSYTGELFF.

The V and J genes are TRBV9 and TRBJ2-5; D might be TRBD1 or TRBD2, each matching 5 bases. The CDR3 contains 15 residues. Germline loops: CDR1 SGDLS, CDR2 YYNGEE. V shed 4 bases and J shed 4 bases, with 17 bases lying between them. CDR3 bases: TGTGCCAGCAGCCGATCACCGGGGCCGGGAGAGACCCAGTACTTC. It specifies CASSRSPGPGETQYF.

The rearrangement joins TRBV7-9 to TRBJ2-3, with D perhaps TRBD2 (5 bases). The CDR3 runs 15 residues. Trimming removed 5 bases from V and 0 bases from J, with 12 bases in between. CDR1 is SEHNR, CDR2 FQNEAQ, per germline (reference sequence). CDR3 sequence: CASSPQLGSTDTQYF. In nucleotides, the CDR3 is TGTGCCAGCAGCCCCCAACTAGGAAGCACAGATACGCAGTATTTT.

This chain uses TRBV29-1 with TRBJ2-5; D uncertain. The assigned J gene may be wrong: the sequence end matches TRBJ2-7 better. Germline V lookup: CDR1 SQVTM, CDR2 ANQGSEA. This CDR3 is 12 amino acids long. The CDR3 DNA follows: TGCAGCGTTGTAGGCAGCTCCTACGAGCAGTACTTC. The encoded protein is CSVVGSSYEQYF.

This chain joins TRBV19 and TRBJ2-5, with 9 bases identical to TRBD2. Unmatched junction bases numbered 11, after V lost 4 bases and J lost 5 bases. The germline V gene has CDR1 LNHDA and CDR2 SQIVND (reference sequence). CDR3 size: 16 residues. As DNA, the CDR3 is TGTGCCAGTAGTAAGAGTAGTGCGGGAGGGCCGGAGACCCAGTACTTC. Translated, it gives CASSKSSAGGPETQYF.

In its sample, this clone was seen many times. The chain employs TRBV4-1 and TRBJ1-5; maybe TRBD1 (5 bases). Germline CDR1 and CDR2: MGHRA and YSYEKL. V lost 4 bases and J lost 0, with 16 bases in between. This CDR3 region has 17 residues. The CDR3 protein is CASSLAGTAYSNQPQHF. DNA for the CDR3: TGCGCCAGCAGCCTAGCCGGGACGGCCTATAGCAATCAGCCCCAGCATTTT.

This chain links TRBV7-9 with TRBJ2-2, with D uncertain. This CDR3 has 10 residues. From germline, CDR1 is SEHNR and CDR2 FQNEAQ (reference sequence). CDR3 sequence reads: CEAGSGELFF. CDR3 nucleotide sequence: TGTGAGGCCGGAAGTGGGGAGCTGTTTTTT.

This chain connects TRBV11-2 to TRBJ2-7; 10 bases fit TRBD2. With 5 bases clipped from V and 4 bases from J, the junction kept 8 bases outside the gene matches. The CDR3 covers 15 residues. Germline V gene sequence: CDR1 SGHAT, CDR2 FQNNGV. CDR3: CASSTGLAGAYEQYF. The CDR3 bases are TGTGCCAGCAGCACTGGTCTAGCGGGAGCGTACGAGCAGTACTTC.

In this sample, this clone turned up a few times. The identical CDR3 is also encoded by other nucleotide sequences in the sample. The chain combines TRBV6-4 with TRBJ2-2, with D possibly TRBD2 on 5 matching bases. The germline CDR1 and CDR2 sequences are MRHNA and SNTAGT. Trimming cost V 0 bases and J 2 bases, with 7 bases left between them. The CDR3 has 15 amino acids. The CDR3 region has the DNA TGTGCCAGCAGTGACTCAAGCGGAAACACCGGGGAGCTGTTTTTT. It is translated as CASSDSSGNTGELFF.

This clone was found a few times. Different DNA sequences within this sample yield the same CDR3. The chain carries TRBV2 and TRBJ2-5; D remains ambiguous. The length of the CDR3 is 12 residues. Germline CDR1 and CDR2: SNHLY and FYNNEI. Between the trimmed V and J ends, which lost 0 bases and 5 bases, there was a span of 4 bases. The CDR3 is CASSEAHETQYF. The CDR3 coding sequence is TGTGCCAGCAGTGAAGCGCATGAGACCCAGTACTTC.

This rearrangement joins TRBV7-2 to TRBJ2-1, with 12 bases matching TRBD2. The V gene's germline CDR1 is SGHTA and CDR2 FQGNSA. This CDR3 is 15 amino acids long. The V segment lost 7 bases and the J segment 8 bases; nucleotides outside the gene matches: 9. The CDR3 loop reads CASTLRTSGVHEQFF. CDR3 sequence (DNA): TGTGCCAGCACCCTACGGACTAGCGGGGTCCATGAGCAGTTCTTC.

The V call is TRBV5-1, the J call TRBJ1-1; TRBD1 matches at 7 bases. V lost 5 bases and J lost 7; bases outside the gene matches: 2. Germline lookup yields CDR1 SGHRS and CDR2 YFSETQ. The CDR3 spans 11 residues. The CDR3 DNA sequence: TGCGCCAGCAGTCGGGACAGTGAAGCTTTCTTT. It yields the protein CASSRDSEAFF.

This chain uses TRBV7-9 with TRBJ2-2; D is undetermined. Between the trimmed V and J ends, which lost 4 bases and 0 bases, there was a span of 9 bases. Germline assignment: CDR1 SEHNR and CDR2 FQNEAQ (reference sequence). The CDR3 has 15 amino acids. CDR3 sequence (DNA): TGTGCCAGCAGCTCGCTGTTCGCGAACACCGGGGAGCTGTTTTTT. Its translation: CASSSLFANTGELFF.

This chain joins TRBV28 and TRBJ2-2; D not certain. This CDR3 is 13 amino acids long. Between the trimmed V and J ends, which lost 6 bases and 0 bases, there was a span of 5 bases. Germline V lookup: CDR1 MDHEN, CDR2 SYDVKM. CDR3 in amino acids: CASRQPNTGELFF. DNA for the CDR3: TGTGCCAGCAGGCAGCCGAACACCGGGGAGCTGTTTTTT. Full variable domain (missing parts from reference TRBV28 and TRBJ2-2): DVKVTQSSRYLVKRTGEKVFLECVQDMDHENMFWYRQDPGLGLRLIYFSYDVKMKEKGDIPEGYSVSREKKERFSLILESASTNQTSMYLCASRQPNTGELFFGEGSRLTVL.

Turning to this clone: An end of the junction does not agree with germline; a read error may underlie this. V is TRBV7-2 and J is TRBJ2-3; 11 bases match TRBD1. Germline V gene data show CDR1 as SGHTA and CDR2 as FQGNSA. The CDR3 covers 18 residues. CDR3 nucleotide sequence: TGCGCCACCCGGGACAGGGGGTTTCATTCCTCTAGCACAGATACGCAGTATTTT. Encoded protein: CATRDRGFHSSSTDTQYF.

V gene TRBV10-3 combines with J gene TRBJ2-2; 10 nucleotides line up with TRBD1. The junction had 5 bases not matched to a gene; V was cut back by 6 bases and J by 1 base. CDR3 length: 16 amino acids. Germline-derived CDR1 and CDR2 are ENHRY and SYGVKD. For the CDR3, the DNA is TGTGCCATCAGAGCTGGGGACAGGGGGAACACCGGGGAGCTGTTTTTT. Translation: CAIRAGDRGNTGELFF.

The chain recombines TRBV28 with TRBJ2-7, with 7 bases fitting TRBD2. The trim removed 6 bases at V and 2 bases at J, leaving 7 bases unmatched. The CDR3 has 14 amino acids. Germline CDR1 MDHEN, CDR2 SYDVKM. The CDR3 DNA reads TGTGCCAGCAGCTCCCCGGGACTAACCTACGAGCAGTACTTC. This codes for CASSSPGLTYEQYF.

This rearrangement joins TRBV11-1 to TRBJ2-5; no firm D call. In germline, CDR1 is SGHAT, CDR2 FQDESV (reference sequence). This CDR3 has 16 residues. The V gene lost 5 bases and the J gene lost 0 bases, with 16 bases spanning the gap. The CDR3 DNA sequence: TGTGCCAGCAGCCCAAGAGAGTGGGGATACCAAGAGACCCAGTACTTC. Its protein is CASSPREWGYQETQYF.

In nucleotides, the CDR3 is TGTGCCACCTCTCAGAGCGGAACCTACGAGCAGTACTTC. It yields the protein CATSQSGTYEQYF. V and J are TRBV15 and TRBJ2-7; weak D call: TRBD2 (5 bases). Trimming pared 8 bases from V and 2 bases from J, leaving 13 bases between. Germline V gene lookup returns CDR1 LNHNV and CDR2 YYDKDF (reference sequence). The CDR3 covers 13 residues. Combining the CDR3 with reference TRBV15 and TRBJ2-7 gives the whole variable domain DAMVIQNPRYQVTQFGKPVTLSCSQTLNHNVMYWYQQKSSQAPKLLFHYYDKDFNNEADTPDNFQSRRPNTSFCFLDIRSPGLGDTAMYLCATSQSGTYEQYFGPGTRLTVT.

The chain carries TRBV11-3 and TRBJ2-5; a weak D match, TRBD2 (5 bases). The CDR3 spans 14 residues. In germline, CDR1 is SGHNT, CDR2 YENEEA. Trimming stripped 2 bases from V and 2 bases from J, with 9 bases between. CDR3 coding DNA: TGTGCCAGCAGCTTATCCGGGGTTCAAGAGACCCAGTACTTC. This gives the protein CASSLSGVQETQYF.

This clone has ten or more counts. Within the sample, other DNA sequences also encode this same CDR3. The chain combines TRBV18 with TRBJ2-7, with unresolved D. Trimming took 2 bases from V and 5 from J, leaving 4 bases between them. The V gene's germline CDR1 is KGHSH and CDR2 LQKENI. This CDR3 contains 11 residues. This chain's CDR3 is CASSPGHEQYF. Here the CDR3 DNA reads TGTGCCAGCTCACCAGGACACGAGCAGTACTTC.

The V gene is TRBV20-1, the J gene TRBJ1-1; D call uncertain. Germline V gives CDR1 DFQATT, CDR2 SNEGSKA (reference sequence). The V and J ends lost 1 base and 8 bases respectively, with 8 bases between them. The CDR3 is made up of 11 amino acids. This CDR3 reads CSARVAREAFF. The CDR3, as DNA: TGCAGTGCTAGAGTTGCCAGAGAAGCTTTCTTT.

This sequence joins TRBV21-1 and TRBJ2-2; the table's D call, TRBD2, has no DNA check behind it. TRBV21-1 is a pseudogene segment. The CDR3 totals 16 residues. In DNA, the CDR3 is TGTGCCAGCAGCAGTAGGACTAGCCTGAACACCGGGGAGCTGTTTTTT. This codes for CASSSRTSLNTGELFF.

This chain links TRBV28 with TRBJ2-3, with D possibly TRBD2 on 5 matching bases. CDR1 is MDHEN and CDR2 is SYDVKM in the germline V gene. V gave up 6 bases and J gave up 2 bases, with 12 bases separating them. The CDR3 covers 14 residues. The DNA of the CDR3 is TGTGCCAGCAGACCTCGGACTTCCACAGATACGCAGTATTTT. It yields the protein CASRPRTSTDTQYF.

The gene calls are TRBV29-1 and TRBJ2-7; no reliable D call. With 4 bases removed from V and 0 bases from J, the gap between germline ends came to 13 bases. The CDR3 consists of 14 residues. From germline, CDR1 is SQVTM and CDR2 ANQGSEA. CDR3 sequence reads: CSVVSGSGSYEQYF. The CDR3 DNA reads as TGCAGCGTTGTATCAGGAAGTGGCTCCTACGAGCAGTACTTC.